This TCR beta chain emerged from a study of blood T cell repertoires in COVID-19 (dated by TCRdb to 2019 to 2021). Some background on the complete study: Samples covering the acute and convalescent phases of COVID-19 were provided by collaborators in the United States, Italy and Spain. Deeply sampled blood TCRbeta repertoires from subjects exposed to, actively infected with, or recovered from COVID-19 were included in the dataset. The samples were drawn from two sources: the first 160 participants of the ongoing ImmuneRACE study, and 950 to 1,500 subjects contributed by 6 global collaborators. The material from the prospective study consisted of cDNA or gDNA derived from T cells, B-cell-depleted T cells, or PBMCs. The repertoires were made available in a free public database intended to serve as a resource for research on the immune response to SARS-CoV-2. Sample metadata almost always included a de-identified subject ID, COVID-19 status, age in years and sex. HLA class I and class II types, where available, came from metadata supplied by the sample provider rather than from assay-based typing.

Collaborating institutions collected whole blood in K2EDTA tubes following their own protocols. For TCRbeta analysis, collaborator samples were shipped as frozen whole blood, as isolated PBMCs, or as DNA extracted from either sample type. What the study reported, not specific to this receptor: The amount of clinical and demographic metadata varied by source and participant and was provided uncurated.

As to this clone: Its antigen has not been determined. There are no base qualities to consult, and no much larger clone falls within one base.

The CDR3 holds 15 amino acids from the cysteine to the phenylalanine. The DNA shown is the 45-base CDR3, in frame from base 1. V is trimmed back by 5 bases and J by 4 bases, and the junction contains 5 bases that no gene match accounts for. The germline V gene encodes CDR1 SNHLY and CDR2 FYNNEI. TCRbeta CDR3 regions were amplified from genomic DNA by means of the immunoSEQ Assay, a bias-controlled multiplex PCR. The source study handled its data this way. The number of nucleated cells in each sample was estimated by amplification of reference gene primers within the assay. To quantify the absolute abundance of each unique TCRbeta CDR3 rearrangement, sequence reads were collapsed and filtered. For each sample, productive Simpson clonality was calculated as the square root of Simpson's diversity index across productive rearrangements. The clones in this table, taken by TCRdb from immuneACCESS, are in-frame only. Not every clone is retained; where verified, under half of the shortfall comes from an unresolved V gene, and the cause of the rest is unknown. V, J and clone size derive from that table, while D and trimming were established from the DNA sequence. The sample table shows 200,000 to 250,000 clones, and about 92% are seen once. The ten largest clonotypes hold approximately 1.2% of the sample.

Material: peripheral blood. Recombination joined TRBV2 with TRBJ2-3; TRBD2 lines up with 11 middle nucleotides. The TCR was taken from a man aged 25-45 years with acute or convalescent COVID-19. CDR3 reads: CASSYSGGAADTQYF. Read as DNA, the sequence is TGTGCCAGCAGTTATAGCGGGGGGGCCGCAGATACGCAGTATTTT.